This TCR beta chain came from a study of cytomegalovirus exposure and HLA in healthy donors. Study findings and constraints: Presence/absence analyses supposed approximately even sequencing depth among donors. The HLA-A and HLA-B alleles of most subjects were reportedly predicted accurately from TCR beta sequences.

This CDR3 is 14 amino acids long. Germline-derived CDR1 and CDR2 are MNHEY and SVGAGI. Trimming took 7 bases from V and 5 from J; bases not matched to a gene: 7. The PCR made use of 60 Vbeta and 13 Jbeta primers. Profiling relied on immunoSEQ multiplex PCR, and the TCRdb table lists in-frame clones only, not all of them. The sample lists some 110,000 clones, 65% to 75% occurring once. As concerns this clone: The antigen remains undetermined.

The source is a woman between 50 and 59 years old in good health and CMV-seropositive. Sequences were obtained from PBMCs. The J gene is TRBJ2-1, the V gene TRBV6-5; 8 positions agree with TRBD1. The CDR3, as DNA: TGTGCCAGCAACCGACAGGGGCTCGACAATGAGCAGTTCTTC. Amino acids: CASNRQGLDNEQFF.